This T cell receptor (beta chain) was captured in a study of T cell responses to AZD1222 COVID-19 vaccine. The method was immunoSEQ multiplex PCR; TCRdb's version includes in-frame clones alone and lacks a portion of them. Of roughly 140,000 clones listed, under 95% are singletons. Trimming cost V 5 bases and J 4 bases, with 12 bases left between them. Germline V gene sequence: CDR1 SGHAT, CDR2 FQDESV (reference sequence). The CDR3 length is 15 residues. Sequences were derived from peripheral blood, sampled on day 0 of AZD1222 vaccination. This sequence originates from an adult in good health. The V call is TRBV11-1, the J call TRBJ2-6; no firm D call. The CDR3 region has the DNA TGTGCCAGCAGCCTCCTTCATGGAGGGGCCAACGTCCTGACTTTC. Translated: CASSLLHGGANVLTF.